One and the same sample provided the 31 T cell receptor beta chains below, sequenced in a study of identical twins. TCRdb re-called the 5' RACE reads with MiXCR, one entry per CDR3 protein. The table shows just over 450,000 distinct CDR3 sequences, with 14% occurring only once. These data are also associated with another study on yellow fever vaccine responses in identical twins.

Sequences were obtained from CD4+ T cells sorted from blood. The receptors stem from a woman between 18 and 29 years old in good health.

In its sample, this clonotype was seen a few times. J is TRBJ2-1 and V is TRBV10-3; TRBD1 agrees at 8 bases. The CDR3 has 14 residues. Germline V lookup: CDR1 ENHRY, CDR2 SYGVKD. V gave up 7 bases and J gave up 6 bases; unmatched junction bases: 8. The CDR3 sequence: CAITSQGAFNEQFF. The CDR3 nucleotides read TGTGCCATCACATCGCAGGGGGCGTTCAATGAGCAGTTCTTC.

The chain is built from TRBV7-2 and TRBJ1-1; 7 bases map to TRBD1. This CDR3 contains 14 residues. Germline CDR1 SGHTA, CDR2 FQGNSA. J lost 3 bases, V lost 6 bases, and 7 bases had no gene match. In nucleotides, the CDR3 is TGTGCCAGCAGGACAGGGAGTGGGGACACTGAAGCTTTCTTT. Protein product: CASRTGSGDTEAFF.

Worth noting for this clonotype: The conserved final phenylalanine or tryptophan is absent from the CDR3, which likely points to a read error. This chain joins TRBV29-1 and TRBJ2-3, with D tentatively TRBD1 (5 bases). This CDR3 spans 13 amino acids. V lost 3 bases to trimming and J lost 3 bases, with 10 bases between them. The germline V gene has CDR1 SQVTM and CDR2 ANQGSEA. DNA of the CDR3: TGCAGCGTTGAGGCAGGGCCGACAGATACGCAGTATCTT. As protein: CSVEAGPTDTQYL.

This clonotype was recorded a few times. The genes are TRBV29-1 and TRBJ2-3; no definite D call. Looked up from germline, CDR1 is SQVTM and CDR2 is ANQGSEA. V lost 4 bases to trimming and J lost 6 bases, with 5 bases between them. The length of the CDR3 is 10 residues. The CDR3 sequence is CSVGVDTQYF. CDR3 in DNA: TGCAGCGTTGGGGTCGATACGCAGTATTTT.

The table lists this clonotype with a few counts. This chain connects TRBV2 to TRBJ2-1; D is unresolved. This CDR3 contains 13 residues. Germline V CDR1 and CDR2: SNHLY, FYNNEI. Deletions cut 10 bases from V and 2 bases from J, with 12 bases between. The DNA for the CDR3 is TGTGCCATCGCGGTAGGCCCCTACAATGAGCAGTTCTTC. Translating it yields CAIAVGPYNEQFF.

The V and J genes are TRBV6-1 and TRBJ2-5; the D is unclear. V lost 6 bases to trimming and J lost 5 bases, with 13 bases between them. Germline V gives CDR1 MNHNS, CDR2 SASEGT. This CDR3 comprises 13 residues. This CDR3 reads CASRSRVEETQYF. CDR3 bases: TGTGCCAGCAGGAGCCGGGTGGAGGAGACCCAGTACTTC.

This clonotype was seen only a few times. The chain is built from TRBV20-1 and TRBJ2-3; 9 bases agree with TRBD2. The CDR3 extends over 16 amino acids. With V trimmed by 0 bases and J by 4 bases, 8 bases remained unmatched. CDR1 DFQATT and CDR2 SNEGSKA come from the germline V gene (reference sequence). The CDR3 DNA sequence: TGCAGTGCTAGAGATGTAGCGGGGGATAGGTCAGATACGCAGTATTTT. Protein product: CSARDVAGDRSDTQYF.

The CDR3 loop reads CSVTHTGLGSNIQYF. The CDR3 DNA sequence: TGCAGCGTTACGCACACAGGGTTGGGCTCAAACATTCAGTACTTC. The rearrangement links TRBV29-1 to TRBJ2-4, with a possible D match to TRBD1 (6 bases). The germline V and J ends were trimmed by 5 bases and 6 bases, with 20 bases remaining between them. CDR1 and CDR2 from the germline V gene are SQVTM and ANQGSEA. The CDR3 covers 15 residues. The full variable domain, rest sourced from reference TRBV29-1 and TRBJ2-4, is SAVISQKPSRDICQRGTSLTIQCQVDSQVTMMFWYRQQPGQSLTLIATANQGSEATYESGFVIDKFPISRPNLTFSTLTVSNMSPEDSSIYLCSVTHTGLGSNIQYFGAGTRLSVL.

This clonotype occurred many times. The chain joins TRBV5-1 to TRBJ2-2; 7 nucleotides align to TRBD1. This CDR3 is built from 16 residues. V dropped 4 bases and J dropped 1; count of bases not matched to a gene: 7. From germline, CDR1 is SGHRS and CDR2 YFSETQ. CDR3 loop: CASSQRTGWNTGELFF. Here the CDR3 DNA reads TGCGCCAGCAGCCAACGGACAGGCTGGAACACCGGGGAGCTGTTTTTT. Together with reference TRBV5-1 and TRBJ2-2, the CDR3 gives the full variable domain: KAGVTQTPRYLIKTRGQQVTLSCSPISGHRSVSWYQQTPGQGLQFLFEYFSETQRNKGNFPGRFSGRQFSNSRSEMNVSTLELGDSALYLCASSQRTGWNTGELFFGEGSRLTVL.

This clonotype was seen more than once but under ten times. This chain links TRBV3-1 with TRBJ2-1, with D maybe TRBD2 (5 bases). Germline CDR1 and CDR2: LGHDT and YNNKEL (reference sequence). V was shortened by 0 bases and J by 5 bases, with 11 bases between the two germline ends. This CDR3 region has 15 residues. The CDR3 reads CASSQDHGKHNEQFF. In nucleotides, the CDR3 is TGTGCCAGCAGCCAAGATCACGGGAAACACAATGAGCAGTTCTTC.

This clonotype was detected only a few times. V gene TRBV11-2 combines with J gene TRBJ2-7; 11 nucleotides align to TRBD2. CDR3 length: 17 amino acids. Germline-derived CDR1 and CDR2 are SGHAT and FQNNGV. Trimming removed 2 bases from V and 4 bases from J; junction bases left unmatched: 10. DNA for the CDR3: TGTGCCAGCAGCTTACATCCGCCTAGCGGGGGGAGGTACGAGCAGTACTTC. Translating it yields CASSLHPPSGGRYEQYF.

CDR3 bases: TGTGCCAGCAGTGTTACGACAGGCACCTACGAGCAGTACTTC. It is translated as CASSVTTGTYEQYF. The gene calls are TRBV6-2 or TRBV6-3 and TRBJ2-7; weak D call: TRBD1 (6 bases). Germline assignment: CDR1 MNHEY and CDR2 SVGEGT. Trimming stripped 5 bases from V and 2 bases from J, with 13 bases between. The CDR3 loop spans 14 amino acids.

This clonotype came up a few times. The rearrangement uses TRBV15 and TRBJ2-3, with 7 bases that match TRBD1. V was clipped by 3 bases and J by 4 bases; unmatched bases: 4. Germline V lookup: CDR1 LNHNV, CDR2 YYDKDF (reference sequence). The CDR3 consists of 14 residues. CDR3 bases: TGTGCCACCAGCAGTAGGCAGGGGGCAGATACGCAGTATTTT. It encodes CATSSRQGADTQYF.

The chain combines TRBV9 with TRBJ2-5; weak D call: TRBD1 (5 bases). With 2 bases removed from V and 1 base from J, the gap between germline ends came to 6 bases. The CDR3 sequence is 13 residues long. CDR1 is SGDLS, CDR2 YYNGEE, per germline. The CDR3 sequence is CASSVDIQETQYF. CDR3 nucleotides: TGTGCCAGCAGCGTGGACATCCAAGAGACCCAGTACTTC.

The CDR3 DNA follows: TGTGCCAGCAGTGAAGCCCAAAGGAGGGTCTACGAGCAGTACTTC. Amino acids: CASSEAQRRVYEQYF. The V call is TRBV2, the J call TRBJ2-7, with D maybe TRBD2 (6 bases). The CDR3 loop spans 15 amino acids. The V gene's germline CDR1 is SNHLY and CDR2 FYNNEI. The V end was cut by 0 bases, the J end by 3 bases, with 12 bases between.

This clonotype came up a few times. This sequence joins TRBV3-1 and TRBJ2-5; a weak D match, TRBD1 (5 bases). CDR1 LGHDT and CDR2 YNNKEL come from the germline V gene (reference sequence). The CDR3 consists of 15 residues. V was clipped by 1 base and J by 4 bases, with 13 bases between them. CDR3 protein: CASSQVSGPRETQYF. The CDR3 region has the DNA TGTGCCAGCAGCCAAGTTTCAGGGCCACGAGAGACCCAGTACTTC.

This clonotype was counted only a few times. The chain is built from TRBV13 and TRBJ2-7, with 7 bases matching TRBD1. Per germline, CDR1 PRHDT and CDR2 FYEKMQ (reference sequence). Germline trimming cut 2 bases from V and 1 base from J; bases unmatched to any gene: 5. This CDR3 has 15 amino acids. CDR3 amino acids: CASSLIAQGSYEQYF. The CDR3 coding sequence is TGTGCCAGCAGCTTAATCGCACAGGGGTCCTACGAGCAGTACTTC.

The table lists this clonotype with a count of one. The chain employs TRBV2 and TRBJ1-6; TRBD1 aligns across 10 bases. The CDR3 is made up of 18 amino acids. Germline loops: CDR1 SNHLY, CDR2 FYNNEI. In DNA, the CDR3 is TGTACCTGCAGCCAGACAGGGGGCCTCGCGGGTCTGGATTCACCCCTCCACTTT. Protein sequence: CTCSQTGGLAGLDSPLHF.

The chain combines TRBV5-1 with TRBJ2-6; perhaps TRBD1 as D (6 bases). Per germline, CDR1 SGHRS and CDR2 YFSETQ. The V and J ends lost 2 bases and 8 bases respectively, with 17 bases between them. This CDR3 is built from 16 residues. The CDR3 sequence: CASSFRGLRETNVLTF. The CDR3 DNA follows: TGCGCCAGCAGCTTCAGGGGTCTAAGAGAAACCAACGTCCTGACTTTC.

The J gene is TRBJ2-7, the V gene TRBV6-2 or TRBV6-3; the match to TRBD2 covers 15 bases. CDR1 is MNHEY and CDR2 is SVGEGT in the germline V gene. The V segment lost 5 bases and the J segment 2 bases; nucleotides outside the gene matches: 4. This CDR3 is built from 16 residues. DNA of the CDR3: TGTGCCAGCAGTGAGGGACTAGCGGGAGGCCCCTACGAGCAGTACTTC. Protein product: CASSEGLAGGPYEQYF.

The chain joins TRBV9 to TRBJ2-5, with 7 bases identical to TRBD1. After removal of 3 bases from V and 5 bases from J, the junction contained 10 bases not matched to a gene. This CDR3 contains 15 residues. Germline CDR1 and CDR2: SGDLS and YYNGEE. CDR3 in DNA: TGTGCCAGCAGCGCCAGAGGGGGCTCATTGGAGACCCAGTACTTC. Amino acid sequence: CASSARGGSLETQYF.

V usage is TRBV7-2 and J usage is TRBJ2-3; D is ambiguous. The V gene lost 5 bases and the J gene lost 6 bases, with 12 bases spanning the gap. Per germline, CDR1 SGHTA and CDR2 FQGNSA. The CDR3 runs 13 residues. CDR3 sequence (DNA): TGTGCCAGCAGCCAAAAAACTCTGGATACGCAGTATTTT. It specifies CASSQKTLDTQYF.

The chain recombines TRBV6-2 or TRBV6-3 with TRBJ2-7, with D possibly being TRBD1 or TRBD2 (5 bases each). V lost 6 bases and J 6 bases, leaving 18 bases between the germline ends. The CDR3 extends over 14 amino acids. From germline, CDR1 is MNHEY and CDR2 SVGEGT. CDR3 residues: CASSPQGAAVEQYF. CDR3 coding DNA: TGTGCCAGCAGCCCCCAGGGAGCCGCCGTCGAGCAGTACTTC.

This clonotype was detected a few times. The chain combines TRBV7-2 with TRBJ2-2; D remains unclear. CDR1 and CDR2 (germline): SGHTA, FQGNSA. The V gene lost 6 bases and the J gene lost 0 bases, with 8 bases spanning the gap. CDR3 length: 14 amino acids. This CDR3 is CASRSPPNTGELFF. The CDR3 DNA is TGTGCCAGCAGAAGCCCACCGAACACCGGGGAGCTGTTTTTT.

The rearrangement links TRBV5-1 to TRBJ2-5; maybe TRBD2 (5 bases). Germline values: CDR1 SGHRS, CDR2 YFSETQ. CDR3 size: 14 residues. The V end was cut by 2 bases, the J end by 2 bases, with 10 bases between. The CDR3 DNA reads as TGCGCCAGCAGCTTTTCGGGATCTCAAGAGACCCAGTACTTC. Protein: CASSFSGSQETQYF.

This clonotype was recorded a few times. The chain has TRBV12-3 or TRBV12-4 and TRBJ2-1; a weak D match, TRBD1 (5 bases). This CDR3 has 15 amino acids. Trimming left V 4 bases short and J 0 bases short, with 10 bases between. DNA for the CDR3: TGTGCCAGCAGTTGGGGCGCCAGCTCCTACAATGAGCAGTTCTTC. Protein sequence: CASSWGASSYNEQFF.

The chain links TRBV6-1 to TRBJ1-2; D is perhaps TRBD1 (6 bases). Germline-derived CDR1 and CDR2 are MNHNS and SASEGT. This CDR3 region has 13 residues. The V end was cut by 6 bases, the J end by 7 bases, with 15 bases between. In nucleotides, the CDR3 is TGTGCCAGCAGGCCCGTTTCGGGGGCTGGCTACACCTTC. Protein: CASRPVSGAGYTF.

In its sample, this clonotype was seen a few times. V gene TRBV9 combines with J gene TRBJ2-1; 7 nucleotides line up with TRBD2. With 2 bases clipped from V and 3 bases from J, the junction kept 5 bases outside the gene matches. Per the germline V gene, CDR1 is SGDLS and CDR2 is YYNGEE. The CDR3 has 15 amino acids. Here the CDR3 DNA reads TGTGCCAGCAGCGTTTTGTCGGGGGGCTACAATGAGCAGTTCTTC. It translates to CASSVLSGGYNEQFF.

The rearrangement joins TRBV20-1 to TRBJ2-3; no definite D call. Germline CDR1 DFQATT, CDR2 SNEGSKA (reference sequence). Trimming pared 3 bases from V and 0 bases from J, leaving 4 bases between. This CDR3 has 12 residues. This chain's CDR3 is CSASESTDTQYF. DNA for the CDR3: TGCAGTGCTAGCGAAAGCACAGATACGCAGTATTTT.

This clonotype was counted between two and nine times. V and J are TRBV28 and TRBJ2-2; D ambiguous. Trimming cost V 8 bases and J 12 bases, with 4 bases left between them. The CDR3 length is 8 residues. Per the germline V gene, CDR1 is MDHEN and CDR2 is SYDVKM. Written as DNA, the CDR3 is TGTGCCAGCCTGCAGCTGTTTTTT. It is translated as CASLQLFF.

A few counts support this clonotype. J is TRBJ2-3 and V is TRBV6-1, with 9 nucleotides matching TRBD2. J gave up 11 bases and V 6 bases, and 15 bases lay outside the gene matches. Germline CDR1 reads MNHNS; CDR2 reads SASEGT. The CDR3 has 15 residues. The CDR3 protein is CASSHVAGGPGVQYF. As DNA, the CDR3 is TGTGCCAGCAGCCATGTGGCGGGAGGGCCTGGTGTGCAGTATTTT.